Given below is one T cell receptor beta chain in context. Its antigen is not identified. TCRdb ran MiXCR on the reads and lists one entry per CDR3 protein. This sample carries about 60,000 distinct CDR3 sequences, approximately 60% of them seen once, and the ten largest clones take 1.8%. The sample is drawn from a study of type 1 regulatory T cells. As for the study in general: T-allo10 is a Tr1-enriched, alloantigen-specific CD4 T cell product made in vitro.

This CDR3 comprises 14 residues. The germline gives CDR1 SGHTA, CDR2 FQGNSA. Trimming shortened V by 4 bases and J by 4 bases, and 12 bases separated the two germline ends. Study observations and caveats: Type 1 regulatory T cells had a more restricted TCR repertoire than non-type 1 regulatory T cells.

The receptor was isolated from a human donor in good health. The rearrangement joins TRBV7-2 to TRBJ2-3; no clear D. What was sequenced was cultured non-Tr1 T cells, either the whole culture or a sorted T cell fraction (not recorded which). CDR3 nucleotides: TGTGCCAGCAGCTACAACCAACCCCCAGATACGCAGTATTTT. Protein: CASSYNQPPDTQYF.